This T cell receptor beta chain came from a study of CD8 T cells in ankylosing spondylitis. Making the TCR beta libraries involved quantitative 5'-RACE with molecular barcodes. Via MiXCR, TCRdb re-called the 5' RACE reads, giving one row per CDR3 protein. The table has roughly 220,000 distinct CDR3 sequences, 10% to 13% seen once. The V gene lost 2 bases and the J gene lost 0 bases, with 29 bases spanning the gap. The germline gives CDR1 DFQATT, CDR2 SNEGSKA (reference sequence). The CDR3 contains 21 residues. The TCR sequence derives from a male donor with ankylosing spondylitis or in good health (not recorded which). This chain links TRBV20-1 with TRBJ2-1; D possibly matches TRBD1 or TRBD2 (6 bases each). The sample taken for sequencing was blood, either unsorted or a sorted T cell fraction (not recorded which). This chain's CDR3 is CSARRLTGQPEGAGSYNEQFF. The CDR3 coding sequence is TGCAGTGCTAGACGGCTTACCGGACAGCCTGAAGGAGCGGGCTCCTACAATGAGCAGTTCTTC.